Listed here are 10 T cell receptor beta chains from one sample, sequenced in a study of T-cell reconstitution after alpha-beta-depleted transplantation in children. It was with unique molecular identifiers that the TCRbeta library was prepared. TCRdb used MiXCR to reprocess the PCR reads, holding one entry per CDR3 protein. The sample holds about 180,000 distinct CDR3 sequences, around 10% seen once. Specimen: PBMCs, collected before TCRalphabeta/CD19-depleted stem cell transplant. The origin of the receptors is a boy under 10 years old with acute myeloid leukemia, due to receive a stem cell transplant.

In this sample, this clonotype turned up many times. V is TRBV28 and J is TRBJ2-2; D may be TRBD2 (6 bases). The CDR3 spans 19 residues. Germline CDR1 and CDR2: MDHEN and SYDVKM. The ends were cut back, 1 base at V and 7 bases at J, with 25 bases in the middle. The CDR3 DNA reads as TGTGCCAGCAGTTTATTTTTAGGTTTTGCGTCGGGGGTTGACGGGGAGCTGTTTTTT. This sequence encodes CASSLFLGFASGVDGELFF.

This clonotype was observed at least ten times. This chain joins TRBV5-8 and TRBJ2-2; 8 nucleotides align to TRBD1. Germline CDR1 and CDR2: SGHTS and YDEGEE. V was pared by 5 bases and J by 9 bases, with 12 bases of the junction left unmatched. The CDR3 spans 15 residues. This CDR3 is CASSLAGTGTRELFF. For the CDR3, the DNA is TGTGCCAGCAGTCTCGCCGGGACAGGTACCCGGGAGCTGTTTTTT.

This clonotype showed up many times. The genes are TRBV20-1 and TRBJ1-2, with D unclear. Germline-derived CDR1 and CDR2 are DFQATT and SNEGSKA (reference sequence). CDR3 length equals 12 residues. Here the CDR3 DNA reads TGCAGCACAAGTTCGGGGAGCTATGGCTACACCTTC. Protein product: CSTSSGSYGYTF.

At least ten counts were recorded for this clonotype. V and J are TRBV28 and TRBJ2-3; D gene ambiguous. The CDR3 runs to 11 residues. Looked up from germline, CDR1 is MDHEN and CDR2 is SYDVKM. Trimming stripped 7 bases from V and 4 bases from J, with 6 bases between. As DNA, the CDR3 is TGTGCCAGCATTTCCGCAGATACGCAGTATTTT. It encodes CASISADTQYF.

Ten or more counts support this clonotype. The chain combines TRBV29-1 with TRBJ2-2, with 8 bases matching TRBD1. Looked up from germline, CDR1 is SQVTM and CDR2 is ANQGSEA. The CDR3 contains 15 residues. The V gene end was trimmed by 4 bases and the J gene end by 3 bases; junction bases not matched to a gene: 7. The CDR3 spells CSVGPRDRHTGELFF. The CDR3 coding sequence is TGCAGCGTTGGGCCCCGGGACAGGCACACCGGGGAGCTGTTTTTT.

This clonotype was picked up many times. The rearrangement joins TRBV20-1 to TRBJ2-5, with 12 bases lining up with TRBD2. The CDR3 length is 15 residues. Looked up from germline, CDR1 is DFQATT and CDR2 is SNEGSKA (reference sequence). V shed 6 bases, J shed 4 bases, and the junction held 9 bases outside the gene matches. The DNA for the CDR3 is TGCAGTGCCCCGACTAGCGGGAGTTATCGAGAGACCCAGTACTTC. Amino acids: CSAPTSGSYRETQYF.

This clonotype appeared many times. The rearrangement uses TRBV27 and TRBJ2-3; D tentatively fits TRBD1 or TRBD2 (5 bases each). This CDR3 is 14 amino acids long. CDR1 MNHEY and CDR2 SMNVEV come from the germline V gene (reference sequence). V shed 6 bases and J shed 2 bases, with 12 bases lying between them. In DNA, the CDR3 is TGTGCCAGCAGACCCTGGGGGTTCACAGATACGCAGTATTTT. This encodes CASRPWGFTDTQYF.

This clonotype was seen repeatedly, ten times or more. The gene calls are TRBV5-4 and TRBJ2-1; possible D gene TRBD2, 6 bases. V lost 4 bases and J lost 0, with 14 bases in between. The CDR3 is made up of 16 amino acids. CDR1 and CDR2 from the germline V gene are SGHNT and YYREEE (reference sequence). In nucleotides, the CDR3 is TGTGCCAGCAGCCCGGAGGACTACCACTCCTACAATGAGCAGTTCTTC. It codes for CASSPEDYHSYNEQFF.

This clonotype showed up many times. The V call is TRBV7-8, the J call TRBJ2-1; TRBD1 or TRBD2 may be the D gene (6 bases each). The germline CDR1 and CDR2 sequences are SGHVS and FQNEAQ. V was pared by 5 bases and J by 4 bases, with 18 bases between. The CDR3 covers 16 residues. CDR3 sequence (DNA): TGTGCCAGCAGCCCCCGGGTTGGGGGGCTGTACAATGAGCAGTTCTTC. This sequence encodes CASSPRVGGLYNEQFF.

This clonotype has a count of ten or more. The chain employs TRBV9 and TRBJ1-1, with D uncertain. Germline CDR1 and CDR2: SGDLS and YYNGEE. V was cut by 0 bases and J by 1 base, with 7 bases left in between. The CDR3 covers 14 residues. CDR3 DNA: TGTGCCAGCAGCGTAGTGAGCCAGAACACTGAAGCTTTCTTT. Residues: CASSVVSQNTEAFF.